This is a list of T cell receptor beta chains from one sample in a study of blood T cell repertoires in COVID-19. Method: immunoSEQ multiplex PCR; TCRdb's copy keeps in-frame clones and lacks some. This table holds just over 150,000 clones, less than 85% found once. Sequencing used peripheral blood. The receptors stem from a human donor with acute or convalescent COVID-19. The donor label of this sample is uncertain. CDR3s include the opening cysteine and the closing phenylalanine or tryptophan. The D gene is left open where the match is weak. Clone size is not always given. Where it is, it says once, few, many or a class for expanded clones.

size	J	V	D	DNA	CDR3
few	TRBJ1-6	TRBV7-2	TRBD1	TGTGCCAGCAGCTTAGGGCAGGGGGCGAGAGCTCCCAATTCACCCCTCCACTTT	CASSLGQGARAPNSPLHF
few	TRBJ2-1	TRBV4-2	.	TGTGCCAGCAGCCAAGGGGGCAGCAATGAGCAGTTCTTC	CASSQGGSNEQFF
.	TRBJ2-3	TRBV5-1	TRBD2	TGCGCCAGCAGCTTGAAAGCGGGGGGAAGCACAGATACGCAGTATTTT	CASSLKAGGSTDTQYF
once	TRBJ1-5	TRBV19	.	TGTGCCAGTAGTATAGGTCGGGGTTTGGAACCCCAGCATTTT	CASSIGRGLEPQHF
.	TRBJ1-5	TRBV3-1/TRBV3-2	.	TGTGCCAGCAGCCGAAGCGGGGATAGCAATCAGCCCCAGCATTTT	CASSRSGDSNQPQHF
.	TRBJ2-7	TRBV11-3	TRBD1	TGTGCCAGCAGCCCGCGTTCAGGGGGATACGAGCAGTACTTC	CASSPRSGGYEQYF
.	TRBJ1-2	TRBV5-4	TRBD1	TGTGCCAGCAGCTCTCCTGACAGGGGGCTAAGCTATGGCTACACCTTC	CASSSPDRGLSYGYTF
.	TRBJ2-5	TRBV30	TRBD1	TGTGCCTGCCATCACCCCTCGACAGGGGGCTTTGAAGAGACCCAGTACTTC	CACHHPSTGGFEETQYF
once	TRBJ1-6	TRBV7-2	TRBD1	TGTGCCAGCAGCTTCGGGACAGGGGAGGGTGGTTCACCCCTCCACTTT	CASSFGTGEGGSPLHF
.	TRBJ1-2	TRBV7-2	.	TGTGCCAGCAGCCTCGACAAAGTCGGCGGCTACACCTTC	CASSLDKVGGYTF
.	TRBJ1-4	TRBV7-9	.	TGTGCCAGCAGCCAGAAAGATGAGGGTCCCTTTAATGAAAAACTGTTTTTT	CASSQKDEGPFNEKLFF
.	TRBJ1-2	TRBV10-3	.	TGTGCCATCAGTCGGAGGGGCGACTATGGCTACACCTTC	CAISRRGDYGYTF
.	TRBJ2-1	TRBV19	TRBD1	TGTGCCAGTAAAAAAACAGGGGGCGGCATAAATGAGCAGTTCTTC	CASKKTGGGINEQFF
.	TRBJ1-1	TRBV5-1	.	TGCGCCAGCAGAACAATGATCAGTCTGAACACTGAAGCTTTCTTT	CASRTMISLNTEAFF
.	TRBJ1-2	TRBV6-5	TRBD1	TGTGCCAGCAGTTACTTAAGCCGGGACAGCTATGGCTACACCTTC	CASSYLSRDSYGYTF
.	TRBJ2-1	TRBV7-9	TRBD2	TGTGCCAGCAGCTCCCATACTAGCGGGGGGGACAATGAGCAGTTCTTC	CASSSHTSGGDNEQFF
.	TRBJ2-2	TRBV7-2	.	TGTGCCAGCAGTCAACAGCCCACCGGGGAGCTGTTTTTT	CASSQQPTGELFF
.	TRBJ1-6	TRBV7-8	.	TGTGCCAGCCAGGATGTAAAGCTTTCACCCCTCCACTTT	CASQDVKLSPLHF
.	TRBJ1-5	TRBV6-1	.	TGTGCCAGCAGTGAAGCGTACAGGACGGATTATCAGCCCCAGCATTTT	CASSEAYRTDYQPQHF
once	TRBJ1-3	TRBV7-9	.	TGTGCCAGCAGCTTAGTTGGCCCCTTCTCTGGAAACACCATATATTTT	CASSLVGPFSGNTIYF
once	TRBJ2-3	TRBV29-1	.	TGCAGCGTTGCTGGGGCTACCTCATTGGGAGATACGCAGTATTTT	CSVAGATSLGDTQYF
once	TRBJ2-1	TRBV5-4	TRBD2	TGTGCCAGCAGCCATCCGGGACTAGCTGAAAATGAGCAGTTCTTC	CASSHPGLAENEQFF
.	TRBJ1-1	TRBV6-1	TRBD1	TGTGCCAGCAGTGAGCGGCAGGGGGGCATGAACACTGAAGCTTTCTTT	CASSERQGGMNTEAFF
.	TRBJ2-1	TRBV18	TRBD1	TGTGCCAGCTCCCCGACAGGGGGCGCAGGGTACAATGAGCAGTTCTTC	CASSPTGGAGYNEQFF
.	TRBJ1-4	TRBV18	TRBD1	TGTGCCAGCTCACGCAACAGGGGGCAGGGTAATGAAAAACTGTTTTTT	CASSRNRGQGNEKLFF
.	TRBJ1-5	TRBV6-5	.	TGTGCCAGCGGGGCCAATAGCAATCAGCCCCAGCATTTT	CASGANSNQPQHF
.	TRBJ1-1	TRBV4-1	.	TGCGCCAGCAGCCAAGAAGGGGCTTTGAACACTGAAGCTTTCTTT	CASSQEGALNTEAFF
.	TRBJ2-3	TRBV5-4	.	TGTGCCAGCAACTCCGCGGCGGCGTACAGCACAGATACGCAGTATTTT	CASNSAAAYSTDTQYF
.	TRBJ2-3	TRBV5-1	.	TGCGCCAGCAGCTTGGCCGGTGGTTCATCGCTAGATACGCAGTATTTT	CASSLAGGSSLDTQYF
.	TRBJ2-1	TRBV28	.	TGTGCCAGCAGGGAAGGGAGAGGGGAGCAGTTCTTC	CASREGRGEQFF
.	TRBJ1-2	TRBV5-1	.	TGCGCCAGCAGCTCAGACCGACGAATAGCGGATGGCTACACCTTC	CASSSDRRIADGYTF
.	TRBJ1-3	TRBV6-5	.	TGTGCCAGCAGTAGAAACCCGGGGGTTGGAAACACCATATATTTT	CASSRNPGVGNTIYF
.	TRBJ1-2	TRBV6-5	.	TGTGCCAGCAGTTACTCGAAGGGGGGGAGGTTTGATGGCTACACCTTC	CASSYSKGGRFDGYTF
.	TRBJ2-1	TRBV19	.	TGTGCCAGTAGTATAGATCTTACCGGGGGATCCTACAATGAGCAGTTCTTC	CASSIDLTGGSYNEQFF
.	TRBJ1-3	TRBV19	TRBD1	TGTGCCAGTGGACAGGGGGACGGATACAACACCATATATTTT	CASGQGDGYNTIYF
once	TRBJ2-2	TRBV5-1	.	TGCGCCAGCAGAACCCAAGGACAGGGAGGGACCGGGGAGCTGTTTTTT	CASRTQGQGGTGELFF
.	TRBJ1-4	TRBV6-4	.	TGTGCCAGCAGAGGTCGGCGGGCGGCTAATGAAAAACTGTTTTTT	CASRGRRAANEKLFF
.	TRBJ1-3	TRBV4-3	TRBD1	TGCGCCAGCAGCCAAGTTTATCGAGGACAGGGCCAGAGGGGCTCTGGAAACACCATATATTTT	CASSQVYRGQGQRGSGNTIYF
.	TRBJ1-2	TRBV30	.	TGTGCCTGGAGTGGGAGACAGGTCAATGGCTACACCTTC	CAWSGRQVNGYTF
.	TRBJ1-1	TRBV5-1	.	TGCGCCAGCAGCCGCGGACAGAACACTGAAGCTTTCTTT	CASSRGQNTEAFF
.	TRBJ2-7	TRBV7-9	.	TGTGCCAGCAGCTTACCCATCAACTACGAGCAGTACTTC	CASSLPINYEQYF
.	TRBJ1-2	TRBV29-1	TRBD1	TGCAGCGTTGTTGACAGGGGGCAAGGCTACACCTTC	CSVVDRGQGYTF
few	TRBJ2-2	TRBV6-4	.	TGTGCCAGCAGTGACTCAGGGGGGAACACCGGGGAGCTGTTTTTT	CASSDSGGNTGELFF
.	TRBJ1-2	TRBV7-8	.	TGTGCCAGCAGCTCAGAGGACAGCGGTTTCTACGGCTACACCTTC	CASSSEDSGFYGYTF
.	TRBJ2-1	TRBV14	TRBD1	TGTGCCACCGCGGGACAGGCATACAATGAGCAGTTCTTC	CATAGQAYNEQFF
once	TRBJ1-6	TRBV19	TRBD1	TGTGCCAGCCGGGACAGCCATTCACCCCTCCACTTT	CASRDSHSPLHF
.	TRBJ2-3	TRBV9	.	TGTGCCAGCAGCGCCAACGTTCAGGGGTCAGATACGCAGTATTTT	CASSANVQGSDTQYF
.	TRBJ2-7	TRBV30	.	TGTGCCTGGAGTCACCTGGGGGCTCGCTCCTACGAGCAGTACTTC	CAWSHLGARSYEQYF
once	TRBJ2-7	TRBV2	TRBD2	TGTGCCAGCAGCACGGCTAGCGGGGCTTCCTACGAGCAGTACTTC	CASSTASGASYEQYF
.	TRBJ1-2	TRBV10-3	.	TGTGCCATCAGTCCTGGTAGCCCTAACTATGGCTACACCTTC	CAISPGSPNYGYTF
few	TRBJ2-1	TRBV19	TRBD1	TGTGCCAGTAGCGCTCGGACAGGGCAGACTACCTACAATGAGCAGTTCTTC	CASSARTGQTTYNEQFF
.	TRBJ2-3	TRBV7-2	TRBD1	TGTGCCAGCAGCGGGACAGGGGTTGGCACGCAGTATTTT	CASSGTGVGTQYF
.	TRBJ1-1	TRBV4-1	.	TGCGCCAGCAGCCCCCGGGGAGGGCAGAACACTGAAGCTTTCTTT	CASSPRGGQNTEAFF
once	TRBJ2-7	TRBV12-3/TRBV12-4	.	TGTGCCAGCAGCCGCGACTACGAGCAGTACTTC	CASSRDYEQYF
.	TRBJ2-5	TRBV15	.	TGTGCCACCAGCAGAGCGGGGGGCCTGGGGGAGACCCAGTACTTC	CATSRAGGLGETQYF
.	TRBJ2-6	TRBV13	TRBD2	TGTGCCAGCCCGGCCGGGACTAGCGGGGTTTGGGTTTCCGGCTCTGGGGCCAACGTCCTGACTTTC	CASPAGTSGVWVSGSGANVLTF
.	TRBJ1-1	TRBV7-3	.	TGTGCCAGCAGCTTGGACAGTAACACTGAAGCTTTCTTT	CASSLDSNTEAFF
.	TRBJ1-1	TRBV6-5	TRBD1	TGTGCCAGCAGTCCGACAGGGGCGAACACTGAAGCTTTCTTT	CASSPTGANTEAFF